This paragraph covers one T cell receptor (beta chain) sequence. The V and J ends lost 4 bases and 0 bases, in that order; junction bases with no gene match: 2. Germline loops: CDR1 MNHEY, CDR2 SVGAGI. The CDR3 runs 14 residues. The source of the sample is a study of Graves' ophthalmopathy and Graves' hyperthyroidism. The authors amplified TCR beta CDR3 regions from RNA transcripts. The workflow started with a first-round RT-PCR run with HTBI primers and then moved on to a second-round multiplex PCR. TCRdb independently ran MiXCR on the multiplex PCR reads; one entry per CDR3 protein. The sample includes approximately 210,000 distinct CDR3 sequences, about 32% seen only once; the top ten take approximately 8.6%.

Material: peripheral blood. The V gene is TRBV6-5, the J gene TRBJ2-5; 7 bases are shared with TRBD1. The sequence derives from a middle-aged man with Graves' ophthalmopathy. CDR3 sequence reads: CASSWGQYQETQYF. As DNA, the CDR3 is TGTGCCAGCAGTTGGGGACAGTACCAAGAGACCCAGTACTTC.